This T cell receptor beta chain originates from a study of spatial heterogeneity in lung cancer. Study overall: Alpha-chain sequences were consistently detected less often than beta-chain sequences. More than 8.5 raw reads, on average, carried each unique TCR and UMI combination. The study, taken as a whole, reports: TCRs found ubiquitously expanded in tumor appeared in blood more at resection than at follow-up.

This clonotype was recorded many times. Its target is unknown. MiXCR, run by TCRdb on the 5' RACE reads, gives a single entry per CDR3 protein. The top ten hold about a quarter of the sample, which has under 50,000 distinct CDR3 sequences, roughly 5.6% seen once. The CDR3 has 13 residues. Germline V gene data show CDR1 as MNHEY and CDR2 as SVGEGT. V was cut by 2 bases and J by 5 bases, with 9 bases left in between. Specified time point: sample taken at primary tumor resection. Unsorted samples of tumor, nontumor lung or frozen PBMC had their whole RNA sequenced. The TCR sequence derives from a female donor with early-stage non-small cell lung cancer. The starting material was PBMCs, obtained at surgery. The rearrangement uses TRBV6-2 or TRBV6-3 and TRBJ2-5; D not resolved. DNA for the CDR3: TGTGCCAGCAGTTACGGGTTTGCCGAGACCCAGTACTTC. Protein: CASSYGFAETQYF.